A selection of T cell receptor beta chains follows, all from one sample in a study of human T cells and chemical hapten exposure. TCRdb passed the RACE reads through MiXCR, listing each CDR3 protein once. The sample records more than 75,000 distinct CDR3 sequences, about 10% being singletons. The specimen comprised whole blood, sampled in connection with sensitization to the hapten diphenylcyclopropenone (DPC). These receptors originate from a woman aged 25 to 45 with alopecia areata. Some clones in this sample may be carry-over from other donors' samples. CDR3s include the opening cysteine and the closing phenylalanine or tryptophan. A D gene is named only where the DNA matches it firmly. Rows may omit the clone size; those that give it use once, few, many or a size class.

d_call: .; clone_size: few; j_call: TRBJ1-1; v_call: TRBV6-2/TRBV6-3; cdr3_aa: CASSKTAAEAFF; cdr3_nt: TGTGCCAGCAGTAAGACAGCGGCTGAAGCTTTCTTT
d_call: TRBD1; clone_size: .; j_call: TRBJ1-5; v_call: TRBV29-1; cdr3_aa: CSVARGKGQPQHF; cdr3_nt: TGCAGCGTTGCCAGGGGGAAGGGACAGCCCCAGCATTTT
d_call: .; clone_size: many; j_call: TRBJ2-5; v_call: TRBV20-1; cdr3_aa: CSARAINVETQYF; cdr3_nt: TGCAGTGCTAGAGCTATCAATGTGGAGACCCAGTACTTC
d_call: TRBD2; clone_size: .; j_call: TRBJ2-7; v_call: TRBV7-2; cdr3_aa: CASSSIAGGSYEQYF; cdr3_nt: TGTGCCAGCAGCTCTATAGCGGGAGGATCCTACGAGCAGTACTTC
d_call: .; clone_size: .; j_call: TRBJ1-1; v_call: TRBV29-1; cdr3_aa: CSVAGTRNTEAFF; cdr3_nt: TGCAGCGTTGCCGGGACAAGGAACACTGAAGCTTTCTTT
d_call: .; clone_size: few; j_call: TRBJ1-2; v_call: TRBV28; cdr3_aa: CASSSRSYGYTF; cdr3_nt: TGTGCCAGCAGTTCGCGAAGCTATGGCTACACCTTC
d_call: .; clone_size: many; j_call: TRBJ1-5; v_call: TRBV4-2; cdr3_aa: CASSQGGGLDNQPQHF; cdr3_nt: TGTGCCAGCAGCCAAGGTGGGGGGTTGGACAATCAGCCCCAGCATTTT
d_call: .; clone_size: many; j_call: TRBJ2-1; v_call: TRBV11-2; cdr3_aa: CASTPDSGTRAYNEQFF; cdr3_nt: TGTGCCAGCACCCCGGACAGCGGGACCCGTGCCTACAATGAGCAGTTCTTC
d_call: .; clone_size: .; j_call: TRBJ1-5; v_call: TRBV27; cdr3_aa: CASRGGADQPQHF; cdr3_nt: TGTGCCAGCCGCGGGGGGGCGGACCAGCCCCAGCATTTT
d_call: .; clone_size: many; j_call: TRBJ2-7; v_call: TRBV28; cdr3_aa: CASSLSSEQYF; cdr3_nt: TGTGCCAGCAGTTTAAGCAGCGAGCAGTACTTC
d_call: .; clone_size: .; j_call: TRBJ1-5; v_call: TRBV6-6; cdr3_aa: CASIPRGLDQPQHF; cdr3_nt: TGTGCCAGCATCCCACGAGGGTTAGATCAGCCCCAGCATTTT
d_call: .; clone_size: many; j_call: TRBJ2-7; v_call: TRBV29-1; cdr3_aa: CSVETDSYEQYF; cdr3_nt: TGCAGCGTTGAAACGGACAGCTACGAGCAGTACTTC
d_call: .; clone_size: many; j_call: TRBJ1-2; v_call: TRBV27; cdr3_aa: CASSLSRAGANYGYTF; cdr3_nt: TGTGCCAGCAGTTTATCGCGGGCAGGGGCCAACTATGGCTACACCTTC
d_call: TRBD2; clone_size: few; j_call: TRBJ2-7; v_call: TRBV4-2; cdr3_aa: CASSQAYGGEQYF; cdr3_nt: TGTGCCAGCAGCCAAGCATACGGGGGGGAGCAGTACTTC
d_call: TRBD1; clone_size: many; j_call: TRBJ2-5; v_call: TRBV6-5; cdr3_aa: CASSYSNRGSQETQYF; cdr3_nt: TGTGCCAGCAGTTACTCGAACAGGGGTAGCCAAGAGACCCAGTACTTC
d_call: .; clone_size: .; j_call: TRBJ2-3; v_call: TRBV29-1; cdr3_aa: CSGNAGLSTDTQYF; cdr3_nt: TGCAGCGGGAACGCGGGACTGAGCACAGATACGCAGTATTTT
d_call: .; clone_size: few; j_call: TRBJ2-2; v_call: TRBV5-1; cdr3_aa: CASSVPGSTGELFF; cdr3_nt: TGCGCCAGCAGCGTCCCTGGAAGCACCGGGGAGCTGTTTTTT
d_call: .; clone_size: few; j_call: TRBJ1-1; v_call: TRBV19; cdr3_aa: CASRNRGGRYTEAFF; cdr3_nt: TGTGCCAGCCGAAACCGAGGGGGGAGATACACTGAAGCTTTCTTT
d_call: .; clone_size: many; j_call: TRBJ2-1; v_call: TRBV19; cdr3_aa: CASSTASGGLYNEQFF; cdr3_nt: TGTGCCAGTAGTACTGCATCGGGGGGCTTATACAATGAGCAGTTCTTC
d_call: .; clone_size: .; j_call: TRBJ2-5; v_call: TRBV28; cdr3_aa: CASTPPGRKTQYF; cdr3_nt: TGTGCCAGCACCCCGCCCGGAAGAAAGACCCAGTACTTC
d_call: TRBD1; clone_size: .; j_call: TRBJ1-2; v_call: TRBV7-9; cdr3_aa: CASSLAGTGSGYTF; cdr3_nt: TGTGCCAGCAGCTTAGCCGGGACAGGAAGTGGCTACACCTTC
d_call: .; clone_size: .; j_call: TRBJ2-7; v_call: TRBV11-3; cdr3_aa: CASSLKLLHPIGYEQYF; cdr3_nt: TGTGCCAGCAGCTTAAAACTTCTTCACCCGATAGGATACGAGCAGTACTTC
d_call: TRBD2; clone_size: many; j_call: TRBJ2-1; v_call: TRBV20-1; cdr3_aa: CSAKGWGLAGLTNEQFF; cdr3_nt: TGCAGTGCTAAAGGTTGGGGACTAGCGGGCCTTACAAATGAGCAGTTCTTC
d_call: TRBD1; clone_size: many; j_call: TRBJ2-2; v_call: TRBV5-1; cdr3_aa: CASSPGQPTNTGELFF; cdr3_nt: TGCGCCAGCAGCCCGGGACAGCCAACGAACACCGGGGAGCTGTTTTTT
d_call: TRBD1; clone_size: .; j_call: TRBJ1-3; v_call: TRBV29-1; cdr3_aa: CSTQDRGGNTIYF; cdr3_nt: TGCAGCACCCAAGACAGGGGTGGAAACACCATATATTTT
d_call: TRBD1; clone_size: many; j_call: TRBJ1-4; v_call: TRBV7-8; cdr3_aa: CASSLGQVSPTNEKLFF; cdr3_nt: TGTGCCAGCAGCTTGGGACAGGTGTCGCCAACTAATGAAAAACTGTTTTTT
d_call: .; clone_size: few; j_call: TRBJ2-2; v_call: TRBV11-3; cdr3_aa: CASSLRLGAGELFF; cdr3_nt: TGTGCCAGCAGTCTTCGACTAGGCGCCGGGGAGCTGTTTTTT
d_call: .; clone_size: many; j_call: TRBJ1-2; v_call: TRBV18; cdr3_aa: CASSPPESGYSYGYTF; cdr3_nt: TGTGCCAGCTCACCACCGGAGTCAGGATACTCCTATGGCTACACCTTC
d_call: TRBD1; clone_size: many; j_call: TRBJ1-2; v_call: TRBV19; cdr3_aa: CASREWTGSNYGYTF; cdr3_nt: TGTGCCAGTAGGGAGTGGACAGGGTCTAACTATGGCTACACCTTC